Listed below are T cell receptor beta chains from one sample, sequenced in a study of blood T cell repertoires in COVID-19. Clones were sequenced by immunoSEQ multiplex PCR, and TCRdb holds only the in-frame ones, with some missing. Of more than 90,000 clones listed, around 79% are singletons. Specimen: peripheral blood. The receptors come from a woman over 75 with acute or convalescent COVID-19. The CDR3 runs from the conserved cysteine through the conserved F or W. A D gene is named only where the DNA matches it firmly. Size values are once, few and many counts, or a class for expanded clones, and some rows have none.

clone size: -
V gene: TRBV7-3
J gene: TRBJ2-2
D gene: TRBD1
CDR3 DNA: TGTGCCAGCAGCTTAAACGGGGCAGGGGGCCTGCGCGGGGAGCTGTTTTTT
CDR3 protein: CASSLNGAGGLRGELFF

clone size: -
V gene: TRBV7-9
J gene: TRBJ2-3
D gene: -
CDR3 DNA: TGTGCCAGCAGCTTTTGGAAGAGGACATTCCCTAGCACAGATACGCAGTATTTT
CDR3 protein: CASSFWKRTFPSTDTQYF

clone size: -
V gene: TRBV2
J gene: TRBJ2-5
D gene: TRBD1
CDR3 DNA: TGTGCCAGCAGTGGGGACAGGGGGCGCGGGGAGACCCAGTACTTC
CDR3 protein: CASSGDRGRGETQYF

clone size: -
V gene: TRBV6-2/TRBV6-3
J gene: TRBJ1-1
D gene: TRBD1
CDR3 DNA: TGTGCCAGCAGTTGGGGGACAGGGGGAGAAACTGAAGCTTTCTTT
CDR3 protein: CASSWGTGGETEAFF

clone size: -
V gene: TRBV19
J gene: TRBJ2-1
D gene: TRBD1
CDR3 DNA: TGTGCCAGTAGTATTCTCCAGGGGGCCTACAATGAGCAGTTCTTC
CDR3 protein: CASSILQGAYNEQFF

clone size: -
V gene: TRBV28
J gene: TRBJ1-3
D gene: -
CDR3 DNA: TGTGCCAGCAGTTTACCAATGCTAAGCTCTGGAAACACCATATATTTT
CDR3 protein: CASSLPMLSSGNTIYF

clone size: -
V gene: TRBV28
J gene: TRBJ1-5
D gene: -
CDR3 DNA: TGTGCCAGCGCAAGCCTCAATCAGCCCCAGCATTTT
CDR3 protein: CASASLNQPQHF

clone size: -
V gene: TRBV7-9
J gene: TRBJ2-1
D gene: -
CDR3 DNA: TGTGCCAGCAGCCAGGAGGGGACCCTGTTCTTC
CDR3 protein: CASSQEGTLFF

clone size: -
V gene: TRBV2
J gene: TRBJ2-5
D gene: TRBD2
CDR3 DNA: TGTGCCAGCATTCCGGGGGGGCGGGGGACCCAGTACTTC
CDR3 protein: CASIPGGRGTQYF

clone size: -
V gene: TRBV19
J gene: TRBJ1-4
D gene: -
CDR3 DNA: TGTGCCAGTAGAAGAGGAGATGAAAAACTGTTTTTT
CDR3 protein: CASRRGDEKLFF

clone size: -
V gene: TRBV28
J gene: TRBJ2-7
D gene: -
CDR3 DNA: TGTGCCAGCAGTTTAACAGGGCCCTACGAGCAGTACTTC
CDR3 protein: CASSLTGPYEQYF

clone size: few
V gene: TRBV28
J gene: TRBJ2-7
D gene: TRBD2
CDR3 DNA: TGTGCCAGCGGACTAGCGGGATTCTACGAGCAGTACTTC
CDR3 protein: CASGLAGFYEQYF

clone size: -
V gene: TRBV28
J gene: TRBJ1-5
D gene: -
CDR3 DNA: TGTGCCTCCGGGGTTCACAATCAGCCCCAGCATTTT
CDR3 protein: CASGVHNQPQHF

clone size: -
V gene: TRBV7-2
J gene: TRBJ1-3
D gene: -
CDR3 DNA: TGTGCCAGCAGCTTAGCAACAGGGTTGGGAAACACCATATATTTT
CDR3 protein: CASSLATGLGNTIYF

clone size: -
V gene: TRBV19
J gene: TRBJ1-2
D gene: -
CDR3 DNA: TGTGCCAGTAGCCCAGGCTATGGCTACACCTTC
CDR3 protein: CASSPGYGYTF